This TCR beta chain is drawn from a study of beta chain features in type 1 diabetes. Looking at the study overall: In age, gender and cell yields, patients were similar to healthy donors. Overall study findings and caveats: Since sequencing was performed on cDNA, cells with high TCR expression could be over-represented.

The investigators reverse transcribed all of the isolated RNA, so they sequenced expressed TCRB transcripts. Sequencing was performed with immunoSEQ multiplex PCR; in TCRdb, only in-frame clones are kept and a portion is missing. The table has 390,000 or so clones, 11% to 15% seen once. On this clone: The antigen is not known.

The source material was naive CD4+ T cells from blood. The source of this sequence is a man younger than 40 in good health.

CDR3 region: CSVGVGLQRPEQFF. CDR3 nucleotides: TGCAGCGTTGGTGTGGGACTACAAAGACCTGAGCAGTTCTTC. The chain recombines TRBV29-1 with TRBJ2-1; 7 bases map to TRBD2. Germline V gene data show CDR1 as SQVTM and CDR2 as ANQGSEA. J was trimmed by 9 bases and V by 4 bases; bases with no gene match: 12. The CDR3 length is 14 residues.